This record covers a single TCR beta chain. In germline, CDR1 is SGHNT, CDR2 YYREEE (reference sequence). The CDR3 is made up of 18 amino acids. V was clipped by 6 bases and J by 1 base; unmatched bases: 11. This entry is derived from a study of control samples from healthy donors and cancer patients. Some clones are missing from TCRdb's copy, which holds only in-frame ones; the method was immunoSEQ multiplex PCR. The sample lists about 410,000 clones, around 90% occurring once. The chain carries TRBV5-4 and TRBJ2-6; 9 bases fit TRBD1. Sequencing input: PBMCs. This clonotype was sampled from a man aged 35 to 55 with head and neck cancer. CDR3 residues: CASNEQGAYFSGANVLTF. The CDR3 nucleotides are TGTGCCAGCAACGAACAGGGGGCTTACTTTTCTGGGGCCAACGTCCTGACTTTC. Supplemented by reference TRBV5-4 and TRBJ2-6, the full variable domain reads ETGVTQSPTHLIKTRGQQVTLRCSSQSGHNTVSWYQQALGQGPQFIFQYYREEENGRGNFPPRFSGLQFPNYSSELNVNALELDDSALYLCASNEQGAYFSGANVLTFGAGSRLTVL.